A selection of T cell receptor beta chains follows, all from one sample in a study of early stage breast cancer tumors. Some clones are missing from TCRdb's copy, which holds only in-frame ones; the method was immunoSEQ multiplex PCR. The sample yields approximately 39,000 clones, 70% to 85% seen once. Sequencing was done on a sample of blood. These receptors were collected from a person in their sixties or seventies with breast cancer. Both conserved end residues are part of each CDR3. The D gene is left open where the match is weak. Expanded clones get a size class; other rows say once, few or many, or leave the size out.

TRBD2	TRBV28	TRBJ2-5	-	CASSLLGPSGSPNGAQYF	TGTGCCAGCAGTCTTCTTGGTCCTAGCGGGAGCCCCAATGGGGCCCAGTACTTC
-	TRBV5-6	TRBJ1-5	-	CASSFQYSNQPQHF	TGTGCCAGCAGTTTCCAGTATAGCAATCAGCCCCAGCATTTT
TRBD1	TRBV7-9	TRBJ2-7	-	CASSLAFGRTGGYEQYF	TGTGCCAGCAGCTTAGCCTTTGGTAGGACAGGGGGCTACGAGCAGTACTTC
TRBD2	TRBV14	TRBJ2-1	few	CASSQVGLAAYNEQFF	TGTGCCAGCAGCCAAGTAGGGCTAGCGGCCTACAATGAGCAGTTCTTC
-	TRBV12-5	TRBJ1-1	-	CASGPSGEIEAFF	TGTGCTAGTGGCCCGTCAGGGGAAATTGAAGCTTTCTTT
TRBD1	TRBV5-5	TRBJ2-4	few	CASSLRDRGRENIQYF	TGTGCCAGCAGCTTGAGGGACAGGGGGCGAGAAAACATTCAGTACTTC
-	TRBV5-4	TRBJ2-5	-	CASSPRGRAETQYF	TGTGCCAGCAGCCCGCGGGGGCGCGCAGAGACCCAGTACTTC
TRBD2	TRBV25-1	TRBJ2-5	once	CASSVGRLAGGRGETQYF	TGTGCCAGCAGTGTCGGAAGGCTAGCGGGAGGTAGGGGAGAGACCCAGTACTTC
-	TRBV18	TRBJ2-5	-	CASSLQETQYF	TGTGCCAGCTCCCTCCAAGAGACCCAGTACTTC
-	TRBV10-3	TRBJ2-7	-	CAISESSGNSYEQYF	TGTGCCATCAGTGAGTCATCGGGTAACTCCTACGAGCAGTACTTC
-	TRBV11-2	TRBJ2-7	-	CASSLVRYSLSYEQYF	TGTGCCAGCAGCTTAGTCAGGTACAGCCTCTCCTACGAGCAGTACTTC
-	TRBV18	TRBJ2-2	-	CASSRWTTPNTGELFF	TGTGCCAGCTCACGATGGACTACCCCAAACACCGGGGAGCTGTTTTTT
-	TRBV2	TRBJ1-5	few	CASSEGIPTNQPQHF	TGTGCCAGCAGTGAGGGGATCCCTACGAATCAGCCCCAGCATTTT
TRBD2	TRBV5-1	TRBJ2-1	-	CASSLVRLAGGNEQFF	TGCGCCAGCAGCTTGGTCCGGCTAGCGGGGGGCAATGAGCAGTTCTTC
-	TRBV10-3	TRBJ2-7	-	CAISESREQYF	TGTGCCATCAGTGAGTCCCGCGAGCAGTACTTC
-	TRBV7-9	TRBJ1-5	-	CASSFNSASGVAQPQHF	TGTGCCAGCAGCTTTAATTCAGCGTCCGGGGTGGCTCAGCCCCAGCATTTT
-	TRBV5-1	TRBJ1-1	-	CASSSGGYTEAFF	TGCGCCAGCAGCTCCGGAGGTTACACTGAAGCTTTCTTT
-	TRBV19	TRBJ2-1	-	CASSPRPSLEQFF	TGTGCCAGTAGTCCTCGACCCTCCTTAGAGCAGTTCTTC
TRBD1	TRBV10-3	TRBJ1-5	-	CATGTGFSNQPQHF	TGTGCCACCGGGACAGGGTTCAGCAATCAGCCCCAGCATTTT
TRBD1	TRBV18	TRBJ1-2	-	CASSGTGGDYGYTF	TGTGCCAGCTCAGGGACAGGGGGCGACTATGGCTACACCTTC
TRBD1	TRBV30	TRBJ1-6	few	CAWSALGQLLGSPLHF	TGTGCCTGGAGTGCGCTGGGACAGCTTTTGGGGTCACCCCTCCACTTT
TRBD2	TRBV5-1	TRBJ2-1	-	CASSWIAGTSYNEQFF	TGCGCCAGCAGCTGGATAGCCGGGACTAGCTACAATGAGCAGTTCTTC
TRBD1	TRBV18	TRBJ1-2	-	CASSPLPRSGGDYGYTF	TGTGCCAGCTCACCCCTCCCCCGATCAGGGGGGGACTATGGCTACACCTTC
-	TRBV7-8	TRBJ1-2	-	CASSLEHYGYTF	TGTGCCAGCAGCTTAGAACACTATGGCTACACCTTC
-	TRBV5-1	TRBJ1-5	few	CASSRETGSNQPQHF	TGCGCCAGCAGCCGGGAGACTGGCAGCAATCAGCCCCAGCATTTT
-	TRBV9	TRBJ1-2	-	CASTLGAGYGYTF	TGTGCCAGCACCCTTGGAGCTGGCTATGGCTACACCTTC
-	TRBV5-1	TRBJ2-2	-	CASSPTRGGGTGELFF	TGCGCCAGCAGCCCTACTCGGGGAGGGGGCACCGGGGAGCTGTTTTTT
-	TRBV18	TRBJ1-1	-	CASSPMGLHTEAFF	TGTGCCAGCTCACCGATGGGGTTGCACACTGAAGCTTTCTTT
TRBD1	TRBV2	TRBJ2-7	-	CASRVGRGRSYEQYF	TGTGCCAGCAGGGTCGGCAGGGGGCGATCCTACGAGCAGTACTTC
-	TRBV19	TRBJ2-7	-	CASSGRQTPLDEQYF	TGTGCCAGTAGTGGTCGACAGACCCCCCTCGACGAGCAGTACTTC
-	TRBV9	TRBJ2-3	few	CASSSSGSGTQYF	TGTGCCAGCAGCTCATCCGGCAGCGGTACGCAGTATTTT
-	TRBV27	TRBJ1-4	-	CASRKSRVSNEKLFF	TGTGCCAGCAGAAAATCCAGGGTTAGTAATGAAAAACTGTTTTTT
-	TRBV5-1	TRBJ1-2	once	CASSLERGGIGYTF	TGCGCCAGCAGCTTGGAAAGGGGCGGAATAGGCTACACCTTC
-	TRBV2	TRBJ2-7	-	CASSGSNQYF	TGTGCCAGCAGCGGGAGTAACCAGTACTTC
TRBD1	TRBV6-1	TRBJ1-2	-	CASSEIRNRGVDYGYTF	TGTGCCAGCAGTGAAATCCGAAACAGGGGAGTTGACTATGGCTACACCTTC